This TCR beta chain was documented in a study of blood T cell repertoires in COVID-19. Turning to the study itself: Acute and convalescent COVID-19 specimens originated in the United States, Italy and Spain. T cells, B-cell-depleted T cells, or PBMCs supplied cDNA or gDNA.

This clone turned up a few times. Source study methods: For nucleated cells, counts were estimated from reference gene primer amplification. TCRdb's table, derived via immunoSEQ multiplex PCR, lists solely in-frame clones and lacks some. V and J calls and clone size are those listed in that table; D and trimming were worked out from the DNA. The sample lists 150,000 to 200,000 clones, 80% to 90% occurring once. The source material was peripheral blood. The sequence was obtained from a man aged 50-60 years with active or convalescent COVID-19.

In nucleotides, the CDR3 is TGTGCCAGCAGCCAAGATCTCGACAGGGAGCAGTTCTTC. Translated, it gives CASSQDLDREQFF. The V gene is TRBV4-2, the J gene TRBJ2-1; D may be TRBD1 (6 bases). Germline V gives CDR1 LGHNA, CDR2 YNFKEQ. Trimming left V 0 bases short and J 10 bases short, with 10 bases between. The length of the CDR3 is 13 residues.